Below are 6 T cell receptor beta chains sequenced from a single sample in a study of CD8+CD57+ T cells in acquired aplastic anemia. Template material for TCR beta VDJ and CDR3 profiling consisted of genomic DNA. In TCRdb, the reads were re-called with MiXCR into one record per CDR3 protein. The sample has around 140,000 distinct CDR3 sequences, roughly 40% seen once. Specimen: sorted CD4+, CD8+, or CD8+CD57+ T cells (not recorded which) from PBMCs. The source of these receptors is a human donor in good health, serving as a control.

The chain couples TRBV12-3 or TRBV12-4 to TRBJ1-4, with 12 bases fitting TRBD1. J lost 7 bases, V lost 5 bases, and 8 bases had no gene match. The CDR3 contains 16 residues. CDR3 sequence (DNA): TGTGCCAGCAGTCTCGGGACAGGGGGCTTCGGTGAAAAACTGTTTTTT. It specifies CASSLGTGGFGEKLFF.

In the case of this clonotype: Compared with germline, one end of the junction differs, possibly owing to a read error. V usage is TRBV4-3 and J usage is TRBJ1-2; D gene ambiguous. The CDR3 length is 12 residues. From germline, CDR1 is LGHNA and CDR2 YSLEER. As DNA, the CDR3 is TGCGCCAGCAGCCAAGATTACTATGACTACACCTTC. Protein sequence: CASSQDYYDYTF.

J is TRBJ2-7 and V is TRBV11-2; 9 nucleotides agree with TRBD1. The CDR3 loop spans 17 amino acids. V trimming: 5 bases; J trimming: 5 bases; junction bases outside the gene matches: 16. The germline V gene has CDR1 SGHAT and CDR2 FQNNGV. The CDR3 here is CASSPPGPGQGSNEQYF. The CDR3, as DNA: TGTGCCAGCAGCCCACCCGGCCCGGGACAGGGTAGCAACGAGCAGTACTTC.

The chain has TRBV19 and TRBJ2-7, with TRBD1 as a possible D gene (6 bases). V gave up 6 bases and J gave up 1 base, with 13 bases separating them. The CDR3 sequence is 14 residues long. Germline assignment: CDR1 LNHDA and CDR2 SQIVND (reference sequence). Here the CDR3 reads CASRRGTSSYEQYF. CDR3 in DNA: TGTGCCAGTAGGAGGGGGACATCTTCCTACGAGCAGTACTTC.

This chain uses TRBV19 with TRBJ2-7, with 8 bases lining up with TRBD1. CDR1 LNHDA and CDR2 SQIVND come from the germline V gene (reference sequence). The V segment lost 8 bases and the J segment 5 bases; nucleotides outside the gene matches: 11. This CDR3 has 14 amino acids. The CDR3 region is CASSDRASVNEQYF. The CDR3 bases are TGTGCCAGTTCGGACAGGGCTTCTGTCAACGAGCAGTACTTC.

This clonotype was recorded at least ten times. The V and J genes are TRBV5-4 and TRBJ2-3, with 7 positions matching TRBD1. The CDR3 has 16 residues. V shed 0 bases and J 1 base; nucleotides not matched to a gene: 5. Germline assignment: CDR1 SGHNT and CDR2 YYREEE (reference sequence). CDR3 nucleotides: TGTGCCAGCAGCTTGGACGGAGGACAGGGCACAGATACGCAGTATTTT. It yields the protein CASSLDGGQGTDTQYF.